Sequencing of this T cell receptor (beta chain) was carried out in a study of T-cell reconstitution after alpha-beta-depleted transplantation in children. Findings of the study overall: Counts and diversity of T cells one year after transplant came mostly from newly produced T cells.

The junction had 10 bases not matched to a gene; V was cut back by 2 bases and J by 6 bases. The CDR3 sequence is 18 residues long. Germline CDR1 SGHAT, CDR2 FQNNGV. Note on this clonotype: The antigen is unknown.

The TCRbeta library incorporated unique molecular identifiers. MiXCR was run by TCRdb on the PCR reads, yielding one entry per CDR3 protein. The sample has a few hundred thousand distinct CDR3 sequences, roughly a quarter seen once. Source: PBMCs, taken before TCRalphabeta/CD19-depleted stem cell transplant. The genes are TRBV11-2 and TRBJ2-2; 12 bases agree with TRBD2. The TCR was taken from a boy in the first two years of life with Wiskott-Aldrich syndrome, due to receive a stem cell transplant. The CDR3 DNA reads as TGTGCCAGCAGCTTAAATCTCGGGCTAGCGGGAGGGCCCGGGGAGCTGTTTTTT. Its translation: CASSLNLGLAGGPGELFF. Full variable domain (remainder filled in from reference TRBV11-2 and TRBJ2-2): EAGVAQSPRYKIIEKRQSVAFWCNPISGHATLYWYQQILGQGPKLLIQFQNNGVVDDSQLPKDRFSAERLKGVDSTLKIQPAKLEDSAVYLCASSLNLGLAGGPGELFFGEGSRLTVL.